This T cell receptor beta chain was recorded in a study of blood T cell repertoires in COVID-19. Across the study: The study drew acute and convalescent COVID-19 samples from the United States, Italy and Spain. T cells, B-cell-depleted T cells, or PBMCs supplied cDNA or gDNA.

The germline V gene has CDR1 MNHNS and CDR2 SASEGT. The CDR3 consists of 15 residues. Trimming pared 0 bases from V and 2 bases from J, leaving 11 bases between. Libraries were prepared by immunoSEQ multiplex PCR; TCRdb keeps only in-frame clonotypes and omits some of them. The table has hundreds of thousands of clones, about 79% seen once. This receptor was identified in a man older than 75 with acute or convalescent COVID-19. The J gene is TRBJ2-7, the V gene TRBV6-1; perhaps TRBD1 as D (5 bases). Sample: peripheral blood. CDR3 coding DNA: TGTGCCAGCAGTGAAGCAGGGTGGGGCACCTACGAGCAGTACTTC. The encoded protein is CASSEAGWGTYEQYF.